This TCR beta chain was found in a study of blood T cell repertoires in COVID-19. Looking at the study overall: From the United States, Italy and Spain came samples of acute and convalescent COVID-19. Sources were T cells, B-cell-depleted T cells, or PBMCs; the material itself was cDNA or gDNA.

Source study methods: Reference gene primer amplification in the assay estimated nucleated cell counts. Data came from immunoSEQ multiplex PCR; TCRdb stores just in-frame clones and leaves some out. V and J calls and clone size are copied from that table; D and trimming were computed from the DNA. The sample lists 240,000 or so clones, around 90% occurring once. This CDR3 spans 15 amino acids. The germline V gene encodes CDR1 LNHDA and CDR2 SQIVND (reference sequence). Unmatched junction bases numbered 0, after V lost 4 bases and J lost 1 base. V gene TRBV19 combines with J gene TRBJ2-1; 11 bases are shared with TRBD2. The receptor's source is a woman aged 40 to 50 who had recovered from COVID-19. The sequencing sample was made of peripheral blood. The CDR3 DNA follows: TGTGCCAGTAGTAGACTAGCGGGGTCCTACAATGAGCAGTTCTTC. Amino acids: CASSRLAGSYNEQFF.